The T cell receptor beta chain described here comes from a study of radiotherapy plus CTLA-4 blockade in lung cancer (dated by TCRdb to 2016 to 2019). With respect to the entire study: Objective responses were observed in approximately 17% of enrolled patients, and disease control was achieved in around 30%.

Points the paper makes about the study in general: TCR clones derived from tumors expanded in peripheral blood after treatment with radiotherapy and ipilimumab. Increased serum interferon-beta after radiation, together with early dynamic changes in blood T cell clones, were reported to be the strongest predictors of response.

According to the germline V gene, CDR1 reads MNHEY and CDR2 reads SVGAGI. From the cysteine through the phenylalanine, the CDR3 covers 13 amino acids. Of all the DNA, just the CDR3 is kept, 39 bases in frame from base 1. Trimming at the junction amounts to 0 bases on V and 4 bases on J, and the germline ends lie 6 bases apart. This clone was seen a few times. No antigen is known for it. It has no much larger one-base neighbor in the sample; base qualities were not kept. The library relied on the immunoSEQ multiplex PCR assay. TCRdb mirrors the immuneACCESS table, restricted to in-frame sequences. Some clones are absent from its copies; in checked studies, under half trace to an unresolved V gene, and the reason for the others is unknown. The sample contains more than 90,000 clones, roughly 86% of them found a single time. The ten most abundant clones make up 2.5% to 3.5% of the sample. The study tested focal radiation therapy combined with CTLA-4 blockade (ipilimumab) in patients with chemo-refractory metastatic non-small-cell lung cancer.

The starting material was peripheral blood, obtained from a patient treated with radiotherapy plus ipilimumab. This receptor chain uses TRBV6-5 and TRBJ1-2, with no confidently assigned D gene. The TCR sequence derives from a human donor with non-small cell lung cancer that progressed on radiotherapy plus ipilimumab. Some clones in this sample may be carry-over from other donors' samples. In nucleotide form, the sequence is TGTGCCAGCAGTTACTCCGCGGGCTATGGCTACACCTTC. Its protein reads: CASSYSAGYGYTF.